One TCR beta chain is described in this entry. At one end the junction does not follow the germline gene, possibly because of a read error. Other nucleotide sequences from this sample produce the same CDR3. The data are from a study of shared clonotypes between healthy human individuals. Sequencing used immunoSEQ multiplex PCR; TCRdb keeps in-frame clones, though not all of them. The table lists 330,000 or so clones, more than 60% of them singletons. The CDR3 consists of 15 residues. Germline values: CDR1 SGHAT, CDR2 FQNNGV. The sample was memory CD4+ T cells sorted from blood. Indicated subset: CD45RA-negative fraction. This sequence originates from a man aged 30 to 39 in good health. The gene calls are TRBV11-2 and TRBJ2-7; D not resolved. In DNA form, the CDR3 reads TGTGCCAGCAGCTTAGATCCTACGGGTTCCTACGAGCAGTATTTC. Translated: CASSLDPTGSYEQYF.